The T cell receptor (beta chain) described here comes from a study of regulatory T cells in long-lasting Graves disease. Regarding time point: newly diagnosed GD, antithyroid drugs for less than 3 months. PBMCs were the source of the RNA used for TCR sequencing. The authors drew 7 to 10 milliliters of peripheral blood into EDTA tubes. This clonotype was counted ten times or more. Building of the TCR beta libraries involved iRepertoire HTBI primers and Arm-PCR of CDR3 regions. Each CDR3 protein gets one entry after TCRdb re-called the multiplex PCR reads with MiXCR. The sample lists more than 300,000 distinct CDR3 sequences; around 15% were seen once. This CDR3 region has 14 residues. V lost 4 bases and J lost 0, with 10 bases in between. Germline V gene data show CDR1 as SGHDT and CDR2 as YYEEEE. The sample was also linked to a second study, of T cells in Graves' hyperthyroidism and ophthalmopathy. As that study records: First-round RT-PCR targeting the TCR CDR3 was performed with the HTBI primer set.

The sequence derives from a young woman with Graves disease. The genes are TRBV5-6 and TRBJ1-1; D gene ambiguous. The sample was peripheral blood mononuclear cells (PBMCs), taken at new diagnosis, from a patient treated with antithyroid drugs. The CDR3, as DNA: TGTGCCAGCAGCCCTGAGGTAATGAACACTGAAGCTTTCTTT. It encodes CASSPEVMNTEAFF.